These 31 T cell receptor beta chains share one sample of origin, sequenced in a study of T cell responses to AZD1222 COVID-19 vaccine. TCRdb keeps only in-frame clones here, not all; method: immunoSEQ multiplex PCR. The table records around 140,000 clones, roughly 90% of them present only once. The source material was peripheral blood, sampled on day 0 of AZD1222 vaccination. These receptors were taken from an adult in good health.

The chain links TRBV6-6 to TRBJ1-5; weak D call: TRBD1 (5 bases). V was shortened by 7 bases and J by 6 bases, with 19 bases between the two germline ends. Germline V CDR1 and CDR2: MNHNY, SVGAGI (reference sequence). The CDR3 has 15 residues. The CDR3 bases are TGTGCCAGCACCACGGGGCAGGGCGGAACTCAGCCCCAGCATTTT. Protein product: CASTTGQGGTQPQHF.

The rearrangement joins TRBV5-1 to TRBJ2-5, with D unclear. In germline, CDR1 is SGHRS, CDR2 YFSETQ. V was clipped by 4 bases and J by 1 base, with 14 bases between them. The CDR3 is 15 residues long. CDR3 sequence: CASSPLGAIQETQYF. The CDR3 DNA reads as TGCGCCAGCAGCCCCCTGGGCGCGATCCAAGAGACCCAGTACTTC.

The V call is TRBV27, the J call TRBJ1-2; D may be TRBD1 (5 bases). Trimming removed 2 bases at V and 4 bases at J, with 14 bases between. The germline CDR1 and CDR2 sequences are MNHEY and SMNVEV (reference sequence). The CDR3 is 15 residues long. CDR3 amino acids: CASSLLGGWSYGYTF. Written as DNA, the CDR3 is TGTGCCAGCAGTTTACTGGGGGGGTGGAGCTATGGCTACACCTTC.

The chain carries TRBV7-3 and TRBJ2-2; 7 bases align to TRBD2. The CDR3 totals 15 residues. Trimming at V came to 4 bases and at J to 7 bases, leaving 9 bases not matched to a gene. Germline V gene sequence: CDR1 SGHTA, CDR2 FQGTGA. CDR3 DNA sequence: TGTGCCAGCAGCTCAGAAGCTAGCGGTTACGGGGAGCTGTTTTTT. It is translated as CASSSEASGYGELFF.

J is TRBJ2-3 and V is TRBV6-4, with D hard to call. The CDR3 is made up of 13 amino acids. Per germline, CDR1 MRHNA and CDR2 SNTAGT. V was clipped by 4 bases and J by 6 bases, with 11 bases between them. The CDR3 loop is CASSVGPEDTQYF. In DNA form, the CDR3 reads TGTGCCAGCAGTGTTGGACCTGAGGATACGCAGTATTTT.

This clone was seen only once. The chain couples TRBV6-2 or TRBV6-3 to TRBJ2-2; a weak D match, TRBD2 (5 bases). Germline assignment: CDR1 MNHEY and CDR2 SVGEGT. Trimming left V 3 bases short and J 6 bases short, with 8 bases between. The CDR3 has 13 amino acids. The CDR3 coding sequence is TGTGCCAGCAGTTATGGAGGTCCCGGGGAGCTGTTTTTT. Translation gives CASSYGGPGELFF.

The chain recombines TRBV9 with TRBJ2-7; D unclear. V dropped 0 bases and J dropped 8 bases, with 12 bases sitting between them. The CDR3 runs to 13 residues. Germline CDR1 and CDR2: SGDLS and YYNGEE. The CDR3 DNA reads as TGTGCCAGCAGCGTAGATCCCCACGGCAAGCAGTACTTC. Translating gives CASSVDPHGKQYF.

V and J are TRBV10-2 and TRBJ2-7; 10 bases match TRBD2. CDR3 length equals 13 residues. J gave up 5 bases and V 7 bases, and 5 bases lay outside the gene matches. The germline CDR1 and CDR2 sequences are WSHSY and SAAADI. In nucleotides, the CDR3 is TGCGCCAGCACTAGCGGGAGAGTCAACGAGCAGTACTTC. It codes for CASTSGRVNEQYF.

This clone occurred a few times. The germline gene is not matched at one end of the junction; a read error may be the cause. J is TRBJ2-7 and V is TRBV7-7; the D call may be TRBD1 or TRBD2 (6 bases each). The CDR3 totals 18 residues. Germline CDR1 SSHAT, CDR2 FNYEAQ (reference sequence). In DNA form, the CDR3 reads TGTGCTAGCAGCTTAGCGGACAGAATAAAAACCCTCCCCTACGAGCAGTACTTC. As protein: CASSLADRIKTLPYEQYF.

V is TRBV7-2 and J is TRBJ1-1, with no clear D. The CDR3 contains 13 residues. V lost 4 bases, J lost 0 bases, and 6 bases lay in between. Germline V lookup: CDR1 SGHTA, CDR2 FQGNSA. CDR3 sequence: CASSSILNTEAFF. CDR3 bases: TGTGCCAGCAGCTCTATCTTGAACACTGAAGCTTTCTTT.

This chain joins TRBV10-3 and TRBJ2-3; D not certain. The length of the CDR3 is 14 residues. Germline V gene sequence: CDR1 ENHRY, CDR2 SYGVKD. The V and J ends lost 3 bases and 1 base respectively, with 8 bases between them. This chain's CDR3 is CAISDPTRTDTQYF. The DNA of the CDR3 is TGTGCCATCAGTGACCCGACCCGCACAGATACGCAGTATTTT.

The chain is built from TRBV7-8 and TRBJ2-7, with 8 bases aligning to TRBD1. V shed 4 bases and J 1 base; nucleotides not matched to a gene: 9. Germline V gene data show CDR1 as SGHVS and CDR2 as FQNEAQ. The CDR3 runs 16 residues. The CDR3 DNA sequence: TGTGCCAGCAGCTCTCGGACAGGGTCCCCTTCCTACGAGCAGTACTTC. Translating gives CASSSRTGSPSYEQYF.

J is TRBJ1-2 and V is TRBV4-1, with 8 positions matching TRBD1. CDR1 MGHRA and CDR2 YSYEKL come from the germline V gene. The junction had 3 bases not matched to a gene; V was cut back by 1 base and J by 2 bases. The CDR3 consists of 15 residues. CDR3 bases: TGCGCCAGCAGCCAAGCAGGGGGCGAGAACTATGGCTACACCTTC. Amino acids: CASSQAGGENYGYTF.

This rearrangement joins TRBV24-1 to TRBJ2-7; perhaps TRBD1 as D (6 bases). Germline V gives CDR1 KGHDR, CDR2 SFDVKD. The germline V and J ends were trimmed by 6 bases and 0 bases, with 20 bases remaining between them. This CDR3 is 17 amino acids long. CDR3 nucleotides: TGTGCCACCAGTCCTCATTTTGGGGGCCGACCCTCCTACGAGCAGTACTTC. Its protein product is CATSPHFGGRPSYEQYF.

This clone occurred a few times. In nucleotides, the CDR3 is TGTGCCAGCAGCCAAGATGGTAGCGCCGGGGGTGAGCAGTTCTTC. This translates into CASSQDGSAGGEQFF. This chain connects TRBV3-1 (or the pseudogene TRBV3-2) to TRBJ2-1; tentative D call: TRBD2 (6 bases). Germline V gene lookup returns CDR1 LGHDT and CDR2 YNNKEL (reference sequence). V was shortened by 0 bases and J by 9 bases, with 15 bases between the two germline ends. This CDR3 has 15 residues.

This clone was found a few times. The CDR3 reads CASSYQLFSRRGTEAFF. The CDR3 nucleotides are TGTGCCAGTAGTTACCAACTCTTCTCCCGGAGGGGAACTGAAGCTTTCTTT. The rearrangement links TRBV19 to TRBJ1-1; tentatively, D is TRBD1 (5 bases). Per germline, CDR1 LNHDA and CDR2 SQIVND (reference sequence). The CDR3 consists of 17 residues. Trimming pared 5 bases from V and 5 bases from J, leaving 24 bases between.

This rearrangement joins TRBV15 to TRBJ2-2, with TRBD1 identical over 7 bases. This CDR3 region has 14 residues. CDR1 is LNHNV and CDR2 is YYDKDF in the germline V gene (reference sequence). Trimming removed 7 bases from V and 5 bases from J; junction bases left unmatched: 7. As DNA, the CDR3 is TGTGCCACCACAAGAGACAGGGTTACCGGGGAGCTGTTTTTT. Protein: CATTRDRVTGELFF.

The rearrangement joins TRBV27 to TRBJ2-7; the D gene is possibly TRBD2 (7 bases). Per the germline V gene, CDR1 is MNHEY and CDR2 is SMNVEV (reference sequence). The CDR3 runs 19 residues. V gave up 3 bases and J gave up 0 bases, with 24 bases separating them. The DNA of the CDR3 is TGTGCCAGCAGTTTCGGTCGCCCCGGGGGGCGGGACTTCTCCTACGAGCAGTACTTC. Its translation: CASSFGRPGGRDFSYEQYF.

The CDR3 DNA reads TGTGCCACCGAAAAGCGGGAGGGCACAGATACGCAGTATTTT. This translates into CATEKREGTDTQYF. The gene calls are TRBV6-5 and TRBJ2-3; 9 bases are shared with TRBD2. The CDR3 covers 14 residues. The V segment lost 10 bases and the J segment 1 base; nucleotides outside the gene matches: 6. Looked up from germline, CDR1 is MNHEY and CDR2 is SVGAGI.

The gene calls are TRBV19 and TRBJ1-1; TRBD1 is a possible D gene (5 bases). Germline CDR1 LNHDA, CDR2 SQIVND (reference sequence). V was shortened by 11 bases and J by 1 base, with 17 bases between the two germline ends. There are 14 residues in the CDR3. In nucleotides, the CDR3 is TGTGCCTTTCAAGGGCAGGGAACGAACACTGAAGCTTTCTTT. As protein: CAFQGQGTNTEAFF. Filled out from reference TRBV19 and TRBJ1-1, the complete variable domain reads DGGITQSPKYLFRKEGQNVTLSCEQNLNHDAMYWYRQDPGQGLRLIYYSQIVNDFQKGDIAEGYSVSREKKESFPLTVTSAQKNPTAFYLCAFQGQGTNTEAFFGQGTRLTVV.

The chain couples TRBV6-5 to TRBJ1-1; D not resolved. This CDR3 comprises 15 residues. The V gene lost 0 bases and the J gene lost 4 bases, with 12 bases spanning the gap. Per the germline V gene, CDR1 is MNHEY and CDR2 is SVGAGI. CDR3 DNA: TGTGCCAGCAGTTACTCAGAGGGTAGTGGCACTGAAGCTTTCTTT. Residues: CASSYSEGSGTEAFF.

In nucleotides, the CDR3 is TGTGCCAGCAGCTCAACGGGACTAGTAGTCAATGAGCAGTTCTTC. It is translated as CASSSTGLVVNEQFF. This rearrangement joins TRBV9 to TRBJ2-1; 8 bases map to TRBD2. Germline-derived CDR1 and CDR2 are SGDLS and YYNGEE. This CDR3 spans 15 amino acids. V shed 4 bases, J shed 6 bases, and the junction held 9 bases outside the gene matches.

As regards this clone: Other DNA sequences from this sample encode an identical CDR3 as well. J is TRBJ2-1 and V is TRBV10-1; no definite D call. CDR3 length: 11 amino acids. Trimming removed 2 bases at V and 5 bases at J, with 1 base between. From germline, CDR1 is WNHNN and CDR2 SYGVQD (reference sequence). As DNA, the CDR3 is TGCGCCAGCAGTGAGAACAATGAGCAGTTCTTC. It yields the protein CASSENNEQFF.

The CDR3 is CASSDNNRGANVLTF. DNA for the CDR3: TGTGCCAGCAGCGATAACAACAGGGGGGCCAACGTCCTGACTTTC. The rearrangement joins TRBV5-5 to TRBJ2-6; possible D gene TRBD1, 5 bases. CDR1 is SGHKS and CDR2 is YYEKEE in the germline V gene (reference sequence). The germline V and J ends were trimmed by 4 bases and 4 bases, with 12 bases remaining between them. The CDR3 extends over 15 amino acids.

The chain couples TRBV30 to TRBJ1-6, with a possible D match to TRBD1 (5 bases). This CDR3 is built from 14 residues. V shed 3 bases and J shed 7 bases, with 13 bases lying between them. In germline, CDR1 is GTSNPN, CDR2 SVGIG (reference sequence). The CDR3 spells CAWRRGDWNSPLHF. CDR3 DNA sequence: TGTGCCTGGAGACGGGGGGATTGGAATTCACCCCTCCACTTT.

The chain is built from TRBV4-2 and TRBJ2-1; 7 bases match TRBD1. After removal of 1 base from V and 4 bases from J, the junction contained 13 bases not matched to a gene. Per germline, CDR1 LGHNA and CDR2 YNFKEQ. CDR3 length equals 18 residues. The CDR3 loop reads CASSQVWGSGTAYNEQFF. The CDR3 bases are TGTGCCAGCAGCCAAGTATGGGGATCCGGGACAGCTTACAATGAGCAGTTCTTC.

This clone was detected once. The V gene is TRBV18, the J gene TRBJ1-1; no clear D. The germline gives CDR1 KGHSH, CDR2 LQKENI. This CDR3 region has 15 residues. V lost 2 bases to trimming and J lost 1 base, with 11 bases between them. The CDR3 coding sequence is TGTGCCAGCTCACCAGTTTTACAGAGGAACACTGAAGCTTTCTTT. Protein product: CASSPVLQRNTEAFF.

This clone was seen only once. The J gene is TRBJ2-2, the V gene TRBV5-4; D uncertain. Germline values: CDR1 SGHNT, CDR2 YYREEE (reference sequence). Between the trimmed V and J ends, which lost 0 bases and 3 bases, there was a span of 9 bases. This CDR3 spans 15 amino acids. Here the CDR3 reads CASSLGAPDTGELFF. The CDR3 DNA sequence: TGTGCCAGCAGCTTGGGGGCCCCGGACACCGGGGAGCTGTTTTTT.

In DNA form, the CDR3 reads TGTGCCAGCAGTGACTTAGCGGGGGGATCCTACAATGAGCAGTTCTTC. Protein product: CASSDLAGGSYNEQFF. The chain uses TRBV6-4 and TRBJ2-1; 10 nucleotides align to TRBD2. J lost 1 base, V lost 1 base, and 1 base had no gene match. This CDR3 is built from 16 residues. The germline CDR1 and CDR2 sequences are MRHNA and SNTAGT.

This clone has only one observation. The chain is built from TRBV28 and TRBJ2-5; a weak D match, TRBD2 (5 bases). CDR3 length: 13 amino acids. V gave up 2 bases and J gave up 5 bases, with 9 bases separating them. Germline V gene lookup returns CDR1 MDHEN and CDR2 SYDVKM. CDR3 amino acids: CASSLLGSETQYF. The CDR3 bases are TGTGCCAGCAGTTTACTAGGGAGCGAGACCCAGTACTTC.

CDR3 nucleotides: TGTGCCAGCAGCTTCTTCCCAGGGGCAGCTGGCTACACCTTC. This translates into CASSFFPGAAGYTF. V and J are TRBV5-7 and TRBJ1-2, with D possibly matching TRBD1 (6 bases). TRBV5-7 is treated as an ORF (open reading frame) with a function not yet certain. The CDR3 loop spans 14 amino acids. With 2 bases removed from V and 7 bases from J, the gap between germline ends came to 15 bases.